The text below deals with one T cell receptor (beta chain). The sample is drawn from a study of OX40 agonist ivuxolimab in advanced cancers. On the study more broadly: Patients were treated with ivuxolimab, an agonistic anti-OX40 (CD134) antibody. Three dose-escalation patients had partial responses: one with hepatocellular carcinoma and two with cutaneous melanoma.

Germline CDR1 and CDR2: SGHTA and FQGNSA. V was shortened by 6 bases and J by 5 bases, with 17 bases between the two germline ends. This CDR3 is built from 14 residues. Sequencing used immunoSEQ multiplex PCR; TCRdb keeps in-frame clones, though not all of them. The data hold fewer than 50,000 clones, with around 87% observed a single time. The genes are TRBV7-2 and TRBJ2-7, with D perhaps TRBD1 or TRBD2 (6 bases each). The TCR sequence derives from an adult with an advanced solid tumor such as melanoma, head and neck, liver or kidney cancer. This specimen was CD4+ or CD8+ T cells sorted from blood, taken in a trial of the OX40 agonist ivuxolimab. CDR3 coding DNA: TGTGCCAGCAGTCCCGGGACTGGGGACAACGAGCAGTACTTC. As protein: CASSPGTGDNEQYF. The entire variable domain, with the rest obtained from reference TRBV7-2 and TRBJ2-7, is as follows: GAGVSQSPSNKVTEKGKDVELRCDPISGHTALYWYRQSLGQGLEFLIYFQGNSAPDKSGLPSDRFSAERTGGSVSTLTIQRTQQEDSAVYLCASSPGTGDNEQYFGPGTRLTVT.